A selection of T cell receptor beta chains follows, all from one sample in a study of cytomegalovirus exposure and HLA in healthy donors. Sequencing was performed with immunoSEQ multiplex PCR; in TCRdb, only in-frame clones are kept and a portion is missing. Of about 160,000 clones in the sample, around 80% were seen once. The sequencing input was PBMCs. All receptors come from a woman in her 30s in good health and CMV-seropositive. The CDR3 runs from the conserved cysteine through the conserved F or W. Fields, in order: V gene, clone size, J gene, D gene, CDR3 protein, CDR3 DNA. A D gene is named only where the DNA matches it firmly. Expanded clones get a size class; other rows say once, few or many, or leave the size out.

TRBV11-3	once	TRBJ2-1	TRBD1	CASAWAYRGSEQFF	TGTGCCAGCGCCTGGGCTTACAGGGGATCCGAGCAGTTCTTC
TRBV9	NA	TRBJ1-5	NA	CASSPLAGVNQPQHF	TGTGCCAGCAGCCCCCTCGCCGGGGTAAATCAGCCCCAGCATTTT
TRBV6-4	NA	TRBJ2-1	TRBD1	CASRIGTEPYNEQFF	TGTGCCAGCCGGATTGGGACAGAGCCCTACAATGAGCAGTTCTTC
TRBV6-5	NA	TRBJ1-1	TRBD1	CASSYFSGGADTEAFF	TGTGCCAGCAGTTACTTTTCAGGGGGCGCGGACACTGAAGCTTTCTTT
TRBV28	NA	TRBJ2-5	TRBD2	CASSGLAGDQETQYF	TGTGCCAGCAGCGGACTAGCGGGGGACCAAGAGACCCAGTACTTC
TRBV6-5	NA	TRBJ2-1	TRBD2	CASSYRAGGYNEQFF	TGTGCCAGCAGTTACAGGGCGGGGGGGTACAATGAGCAGTTCTTC
TRBV9	NA	TRBJ2-5	NA	CASSVDGRLHQETQYF	TGTGCCAGCAGCGTGGATGGGAGACTACACCAAGAGACCCAGTACTTC
TRBV7-3	NA	TRBJ2-5	TRBD2	CASSLSAGGGQETQYF	TGTGCCAGCAGCCTATCGGCTGGCGGGGGCCAAGAGACCCAGTACTTC
TRBV2	NA	TRBJ2-3	TRBD1	CASKSRTGVDTQYF	TGTGCCAGCAAGTCTCGGACAGGTGTCGATACGCAGTATTTT
TRBV5-1	NA	TRBJ2-2	TRBD1	CASSLELPEGALGGELFF	TGCGCCAGCAGCTTGGAATTACCAGAGGGGGCTCTAGGCGGGGAGCTGTTTTTT
TRBV5-1	NA	TRBJ2-5	NA	CASSLAFQGAQETQYF	TGCGCCAGCAGCTTGGCCTTTCAAGGGGCCCAAGAGACCCAGTACTTC
TRBV6-1	few	TRBJ1-6	TRBD1	CASSEYRQGSSPLHF	TGTGCCAGCAGTGAATATCGACAGGGGAGTTCACCCCTCCACTTT
TRBV19	NA	TRBJ2-1	NA	CASTPSRGSYNEQFF	TGTGCCAGTACCCCCTCGCGGGGATCCTACAATGAGCAGTTCTTC
TRBV28	NA	TRBJ2-7	NA	CASSLYGREYEQYF	TGTGCCAGCAGTTTATACGGCAGGGAATACGAGCAGTACTTC
TRBV7-3	NA	TRBJ1-1	NA	CASSPSPMNTEAFF	TGTGCCAGCAGCCCCAGTCCCATGAACACTGAAGCTTTCTTT